The next 23 T cell receptor beta chains were all read from a single sample in a study of glioma-infiltrating T cells after dendritic cell vaccination. Clones were read by immunoSEQ multiplex PCR, and TCRdb kept only the in-frame ones, dropping some. The top ten clones hold approximately 7.8% of a sample with about 38,000 clones, approximately 84% of them seen once. The sequenced sample was blood, obtained before dendritic cell vaccination. These receptors all come from a human donor with glioblastoma.

V usage is TRBV7-9 and J usage is TRBJ2-1; D unresolved. Trimming cost V 3 bases and J 4 bases, with 7 bases left between them. Germline V gene sequence: CDR1 SEHNR, CDR2 FQNEAQ (reference sequence). The CDR3 covers 13 residues. The CDR3: CASSLLLYNEQFF. DNA of the CDR3: TGTGCCAGCAGCTTGTTACTTTACAATGAGCAGTTCTTC.

The chain links TRBV5-1 to TRBJ2-3, with D possibly TRBD1 on 7 matching bases. Trimming took off 3 bases at V and 2 bases at J, with 16 bases between the two ends. The germline V gene encodes CDR1 SGHRS and CDR2 YFSETQ. The CDR3 runs to 16 residues. In DNA, the CDR3 is TGCGCCAGCAGCTCGCGGGACAGTCGAAACACAGATACGCAGTATTTT. It yields the protein CASSSRDSRNTDTQYF.

The chain combines TRBV11-3 with TRBJ2-4; TRBD1 aligns across 8 bases. V gave up 0 bases and J gave up 3 bases; unmatched junction bases: 10. The CDR3 totals 18 residues. Germline V gene data show CDR1 as SGHNT and CDR2 as YENEEA. CDR3 nucleotide sequence: TGTGCCAGCAGCTTAGAGATCAGGGGGCAGCGGTTCAAAAACATTCAGTACTTC. Its protein product is CASSLEIRGQRFKNIQYF.

CDR3 region: CASSSGTEISYEQYF. The DNA for the CDR3 is TGTGCCAGCAGCTCCGGGACAGAAATTTCCTACGAGCAGTACTTC. The chain combines TRBV13 with TRBJ2-7, with 7 bases lining up with TRBD1. CDR3 length: 15 residues. The V and J ends lost 4 bases and 1 base, in that order; junction bases with no gene match: 7. Per germline, CDR1 PRHDT and CDR2 FYEKMQ (reference sequence).

The chain combines TRBV27 with TRBJ2-1; 15 bases line up with TRBD2. Trimming at V came to 2 bases and at J to 10 bases, leaving 3 bases not matched to a gene. CDR1 and CDR2 from the germline V gene are MNHEY and SMNVEV (reference sequence). The CDR3 runs to 15 residues. CDR3 protein: CASSLDGTSGREQFF. The CDR3 coding sequence is TGTGCCAGCAGTTTAGATGGGACTAGCGGGAGGGAGCAGTTCTTC.

The chain carries TRBV18 and TRBJ1-2, with D maybe TRBD1 (6 bases). V gave up 5 bases and J gave up 1 base, with 8 bases separating them. CDR1 is KGHSH, CDR2 LQKENI, per germline. This CDR3 is built from 13 residues. CDR3 nucleotides: TGTGCCAGCTCAGAACAGGGTAACTATGGCTACACCTTC. Its translation is CASSEQGNYGYTF.

CDR3 bases: TGCGCCAACGATGCGTGCAGCGGGGGATCCTACGAGCAGTACTTC. Translation gives CANDACSGGSYEQYF. This chain uses TRBV23-1 with TRBJ2-7; 8 nucleotides match TRBD2. TRBV23-1 is assigned to the ORF class and has an uncertain function. The CDR3 loop spans 15 amino acids. J gave up 1 base and V 10 bases, and 12 bases lay outside the gene matches.

V is TRBV11-3 and J is TRBJ2-7; D is perhaps TRBD1 (5 bases). CDR1 and CDR2 from the germline V gene are SGHNT and YENEEA. V dropped 5 bases and J dropped 4 bases, with 15 bases sitting between them. This CDR3 contains 14 residues. Here the CDR3 reads CASSRSGFWYEQYF. The CDR3 DNA follows: TGTGCCAGCAGCAGATCAGGGTTCTGGTACGAGCAGTACTTC. The full variable domain, completed using reference TRBV11-3 and TRBJ2-7, is EAGVVQSPRYKIIEKKQPVAFWCNPISGHNTLYWYLQNLGQGPELLIRYENEEAVDDSQLPKDRFSAERLKGVDSTLKIQPAELGDSAVYLCASSRSGFWYEQYFGPGTRLTVT.

V usage is TRBV21-1 and J usage is TRBJ1-5; the table's D call, TRBD1, has no DNA check behind it. TRBV21-1 corresponds to a pseudogene. The CDR3 runs to 14 residues. CDR3 sequence: CASSKAGTGEPQHF. The CDR3, as DNA: TGTGCCAGCAGCAAAGCGGGGACAGGGGAGCCCCAGCATTTT.

The rearrangement uses TRBV10-3 and TRBJ2-7, with 11 bases identical to TRBD1. The germline V gene encodes CDR1 ENHRY and CDR2 SYGVKD. The length of the CDR3 is 12 residues. J was trimmed by 5 bases and V by 10 bases; bases with no gene match: 4. CDR3 sequence reads: CATGQGANEQYF. The CDR3 nucleotides read TGTGCCACAGGACAGGGGGCAAACGAGCAGTACTTC.

This chain uses TRBV19 with TRBJ1-1; D gene uncertain. V dropped 9 bases and J dropped 6 bases, with 20 bases sitting between them. The CDR3 covers 14 residues. Germline V gives CDR1 LNHDA, CDR2 SQIVND (reference sequence). The CDR3 nucleotides read TGTGCCAGGAGGCCCTTAAGAGCGCGGGCTGAAGCTTTCTTT. The encoded protein is CARRPLRARAEAFF.

The chain recombines TRBV5-4 with TRBJ2-7; D is perhaps TRBD2 (5 bases). The CDR3 covers 14 residues. Germline V gene lookup returns CDR1 SGHNT and CDR2 YYREEE (reference sequence). The V and J ends lost 1 base and 6 bases respectively, with 14 bases between them. CDR3 sequence (DNA): TGTGCCAGCAGCTTGTCGGGATTTCGAGTCGAGCAGTACTTC. Its protein product is CASSLSGFRVEQYF.

Concerning this clone itself: Relative to the germline gene, one junction end is altered; a read error may explain this. Other DNA sequences in the sample encode the same CDR3. This rearrangement joins TRBV11-3 to TRBJ1-6; TRBD1 might be the D (5 bases). Germline assignment: CDR1 SGHNT and CDR2 YENEEA. CDR3 length: 14 amino acids. The CDR3 loop reads CASSRQQTNSPLHF. The CDR3 DNA is TGTGCCAGCAGCCGACAGCAAACTAATTCCCCCCTCCACTTT.

This clone was seen once. The chain joins TRBV4-3 to TRBJ2-7; a possible D gene is TRBD2 (6 bases). The V end lost 3 bases, the J end lost 12 bases, and 12 bases lay between the germline ends. The CDR3 loop spans 11 amino acids. Germline assignment: CDR1 LGHNA and CDR2 YSLEER. CDR3 sequence (DNA): TGCGCCAGCAGCCATGGGGGGATTAGGTACTTC. Its translation is CASSHGGIRYF.

The chain employs TRBV9 and TRBJ2-1; 10 positions match TRBD2. The germline V gene encodes CDR1 SGDLS and CDR2 YYNGEE. The V segment lost 1 base and the J segment 6 bases; nucleotides outside the gene matches: 4. The CDR3 runs to 15 residues. CDR3 nucleotide sequence: TGTGCCAGCAGCGTACTTCTAGCGGGGGCCAATGAGCAGTTCTTC. Translation: CASSVLLAGANEQFF. The complete variable domain, with remaining parts taken from reference TRBV9 and TRBJ2-1, reads DSGVTQTPKHLITATGQRVTLRCSPRSGDLSVYWYQQSLDQGLQFLIQYYNGEERAKGNILERFSAQQFPDLHSELNLSSLELGDSALYFCASSVLLAGANEQFFGPGTRLTVL.

The chain employs TRBV25-1 and TRBJ2-3, with D unclear. The CDR3 spans 14 residues. Germline assignment: CDR1 MGHDK and CDR2 SYGVNS. Trimming took off 7 bases at V and 5 bases at J, with 16 bases between the two ends. CDR3 protein: CASTELETGDTQYF. As DNA, the CDR3 is TGTGCCAGCACGGAGCTGGAGACCGGAGATACGCAGTATTTT.

The rearrangement joins TRBV25-1 to TRBJ2-3; a possible D gene is TRBD1 (6 bases). Trimming shortened V by 5 bases and J by 3 bases, and 9 bases separated the two germline ends. Germline V gene lookup returns CDR1 MGHDK and CDR2 SYGVNS. CDR3 length: 13 amino acids. CDR3 sequence (DNA): TGTGCCAGCAGTTTGACAGGAACAGATACGCAGTATTTT. Translating gives CASSLTGTDTQYF.

The CDR3, as DNA: TGCAGTGCTCAGAAGACCTACGAGCAGTACTTC. It yields the protein CSAQKTYEQYF. The rearrangement joins TRBV20-1 to TRBJ2-7; no reliable D call. V was trimmed by 5 bases and J by 2 bases, leaving 7 bases between them. This CDR3 is built from 11 residues. CDR1 and CDR2 (germline): DFQATT, SNEGSKA (reference sequence).

The chain employs TRBV29-1 and TRBJ2-3; 10 nucleotides align to TRBD2. This CDR3 is 16 amino acids long. Trimming removed 0 bases from V and 1 base from J; junction bases left unmatched: 4. The germline V gene encodes CDR1 SQVTM and CDR2 ANQGSEA. The CDR3 DNA reads as TGCAGCGTTGAAGATAGCCTAGCGGGGGGCACAGATACGCAGTATTTT. Protein: CSVEDSLAGGTDTQYF.

The chain carries TRBV4-3 and TRBJ2-6; a possible D gene is TRBD1 (5 bases). Trimming took off 0 bases at V and 2 bases at J, with 14 bases between the two ends. The CDR3 loop spans 18 amino acids. From germline, CDR1 is LGHNA and CDR2 YSLEER. CDR3 region: CASSQDLAGIPGANVLTF. The CDR3 DNA is TGCGCCAGCAGCCAAGATCTGGCAGGGATTCCTGGGGCCAACGTCCTGACTTTC.

V usage is TRBV11-2 and J usage is TRBJ1-2; D gene uncertain. Germline V lookup: CDR1 SGHAT, CDR2 FQNNGV. The CDR3 length is 16 residues. Trimming stripped 2 bases from V and 7 bases from J, with 20 bases between. The CDR3 here is CASSLTFQRRSSGYTF. The DNA of the CDR3 is TGTGCCAGCAGCTTAACGTTCCAGCGTAGGTCTAGTGGCTACACCTTC.

As for this clone: Other DNA sequences of this sample code for an identical CDR3. The chain joins TRBV6-6 to TRBJ1-6; TRBD1 matches at 7 bases. V was pared by 2 bases and J by 7 bases, with 5 bases of the junction left unmatched. Germline-derived CDR1 and CDR2 are MNHNY and SVGAGI (reference sequence). The CDR3 loop spans 15 amino acids. The CDR3 DNA is TGTGCCAGCAGTTACGCGGGGGGACAGAATTCACCCCTCCACTTT. Translation: CASSYAGGQNSPLHF.

The V call is TRBV14, the J call TRBJ2-3; possible D gene TRBD2, 5 bases. The V gene lost 1 base and the J gene lost 8 bases, with 13 bases spanning the gap. In germline, CDR1 is SGHDN, CDR2 FVKESK. The CDR3 totals 14 residues. DNA of the CDR3: TGTGCCAGCAGCCAAGTTTTACGGGGTGGTACGCAGTATTTT. Amino acid sequence: CASSQVLRGGTQYF.